Sequencing of this T cell receptor (beta chain) was carried out in a study of technical replicates of blood from several donors. V was pared by 3 bases and J by 5 bases, with 5 bases of the junction left unmatched. The germline V gene encodes CDR1 WSHSY and CDR2 SAAADI. The CDR3 runs 14 residues. Using immunoSEQ multiplex PCR, the repertoire was profiled, and TCRdb retains in-frame clones only, with some absent. The sample shows about 81,000 clones, 96% of them seen only once. Sequencing input: T cells isolated from PBMCs. The clonotype comes from a human donor in good health. This chain uses TRBV10-2 with TRBJ2-5; 8 bases align to TRBD2. This chain's CDR3 is CASSDTSGGETQYF. The CDR3 nucleotides are TGCGCCAGCAGTGATACCAGCGGGGGTGAGACCCAGTACTTC.